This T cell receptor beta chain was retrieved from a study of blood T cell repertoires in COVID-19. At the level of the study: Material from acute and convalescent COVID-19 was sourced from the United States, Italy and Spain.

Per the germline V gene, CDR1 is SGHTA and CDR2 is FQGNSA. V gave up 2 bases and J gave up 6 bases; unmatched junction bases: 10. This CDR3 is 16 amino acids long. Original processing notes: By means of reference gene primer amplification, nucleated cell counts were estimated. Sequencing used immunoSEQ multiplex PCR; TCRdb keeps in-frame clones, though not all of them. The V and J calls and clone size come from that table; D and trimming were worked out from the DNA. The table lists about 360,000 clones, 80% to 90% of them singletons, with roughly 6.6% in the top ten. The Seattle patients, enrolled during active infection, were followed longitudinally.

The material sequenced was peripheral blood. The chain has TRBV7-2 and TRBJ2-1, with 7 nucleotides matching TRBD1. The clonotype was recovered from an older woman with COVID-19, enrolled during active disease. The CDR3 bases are TGTGCCAGCAGCTTATGGTACAGGGGTCGTGGCAATGAGCAGTTCTTC. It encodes CASSLWYRGRGNEQFF.